The T cell receptor (beta chain) under discussion was sequenced for a study of blood T cells in healthy people across ages. The use of a sample-barcoded 5' primer and a J-beta primer mix characterized a second PCR of roughly 6 to 11 cycles. TCRdb processed the 5' RACE reads anew with MiXCR; each CDR3 protein has one entry. The sample has 700,000 to 950,000 distinct CDR3 sequences; roughly 44% are singletons. Points from the study as a whole: Long-lived donors had more naive CD4+ cells and higher diversity than aged donors. The unknown donor CMV status may have confounded expanded clonotype changes.

Trimming removed 4 bases from V and 2 bases from J; junction bases left unmatched: 9. The CDR3 is made up of 16 amino acids. In germline, CDR1 is SNHLY, CDR2 FYNNEI. This clonotype was seen a handful of times. Its antigen is not known. The material sequenced was blood. The chain uses TRBV2 and TRBJ2-7, with 9 bases matching TRBD1. The clonotype was recovered from a woman aged 60-75 years in good health. CDR3 sequence (DNA): TGTGCCAGCAGTGGGTTACAGGGGGCGCCCCCCTACGAGCAGTACTTC. This codes for CASSGLQGAPPYEQYF.